This T cell receptor (beta chain) was captured in a study of blood T cell repertoires in COVID-19. Overall study context: Donors in the United States, Italy and Spain gave samples during acute or convalescent COVID-19. Nucleic acid was either cDNA or gDNA, and it came from T cells, B-cell-depleted T cells, or PBMCs.

CDR1 is ENHRY and CDR2 is SYGVKD in the germline V gene. Between the trimmed V and J ends, which lost 6 bases and 3 bases, there was a span of 19 bases. This CDR3 comprises 16 residues. Per the original data handling: How many nucleated cells were present was estimated from reference gene primer amplification. TCRdb's table, derived via immunoSEQ multiplex PCR, lists solely in-frame clones and lacks some. That table is the source of V, J and clone size, and D and trimming were worked out from the DNA. This repertoire shows roughly 110,000 clones, more than 65% found once; its top ten account for roughly 1.5%. This clone has more than one count but fewer than ten.

Sequencing was done on a sample of peripheral blood. The TCR sequence derives from a man aged 45-65 years with acute or convalescent COVID-19. The chain couples TRBV10-3 to TRBJ2-3; possibly TRBD2 for D (7 bases). CDR3 bases: TGTGCCATCAGGCCCGGGGGGCTCCCTCTAACAGATACGCAGTATTTT. This codes for CAIRPGGLPLTDTQYF.